The next 15 T cell receptor beta chains were all read from a single sample in a study of T cells expressing NK-cell markers. TCRdb reprocessed the 5' RACE reads; each CDR3 protein has one entry and no DNA is given. The ten most abundant clones cover around 35% of a sample with 150,000 to 160,000 distinct CDR3 sequences. Sample: blood T cells: a sorted CD56 or NKG2C T cell subset, CD4+ or CD8+ T cells, or bulk PBMC T cells (not recorded which). The receptors shown here come from a woman aged 45-65 years in good health.

The CDR3 protein is CASSPGQGFWGTEAFF. The chain employs TRBV5-1 and TRBJ1-1; TCRdb names TRBD1, which stays unverified in the absence of DNA. The CDR3 has 16 residues. Looked up from germline, CDR1 is SGHRS and CDR2 is YFSETQ. Complete variable domain (other parts from reference TRBV5-1 and TRBJ1-1): KAGVTQTPRYLIKTRGQQVTLSCSPISGHRSVSWYQQTPGQGLQFLFEYFSETQRNKGNFPGRFSGRQFSNSRSEMNVSTLELGDSALYLCASSPGQGFWGTEAFFGQGTRLTVV.

The chain recombines TRBV11-2 with TRBJ1-1. The CDR3 consists of 17 residues. CDR1 SGHAT and CDR2 FQNNGV come from the germline V gene. The CDR3 here is CASSLVALASSNTEAFF.

V is TRBV7-9 and J is TRBJ2-3; the TCRdb call, TRBD2, lacks DNA for checking. Per germline, CDR1 SEHNR and CDR2 FQNEAQ (reference sequence). This CDR3 has 16 amino acids. This CDR3 reads CASSAGTSGTGDTQYF.

The chain joins TRBV5-6 to TRBJ1-5; the TRBD1 assignment by TCRdb is unverifiable without DNA. Per the germline V gene, CDR1 is SGHDT and CDR2 is YYEEEE. This CDR3 comprises 15 residues. CDR3 region: CASSPGWGGNQPQHF. Supplemented by reference TRBV5-6 and TRBJ1-5, the full variable domain reads DAGVTQSPTHLIKTRGQQVTLRCSPKSGHDTVSWYQQALGQGPQFIFQYYEEEERQRGNFPDRFSGHQFPNYSSELNVNALLLGDSALYLCASSPGWGGNQPQHFGDGTRLSIL.

V usage is TRBV3-1 and J usage is TRBJ2-1; absent DNA, TCRdb's TRBD2 call cannot be checked. CDR1 and CDR2 (germline): LGHDT, YNNKEL (reference sequence). The CDR3 runs 16 residues. The CDR3 region is CASSPGLAGGDNEQFF.

V gene TRBV20-1 combines with J gene TRBJ2-1; without DNA, the TCRdb call of TRBD1 cannot be checked. CDR3 length: 14 amino acids. Germline assignment: CDR1 DFQATT and CDR2 SNEGSKA (reference sequence). CDR3 sequence reads: CSARARGRGNEQFF.

V and J are TRBV27 and TRBJ2-2; the D call of TRBD1 rests on TCRdb alone, since no DNA is present to check it. Germline V gene sequence: CDR1 MNHEY, CDR2 SMNVEV (reference sequence). The CDR3 length is 17 residues. This chain's CDR3 is CASSTRRDPTNTGELFF.

This chain joins TRBV7-9 and TRBJ2-7. The CDR3 covers 13 residues. Germline CDR1 reads SEHNR; CDR2 reads FQNEAQ (reference sequence). CDR3 amino acids: CASSSRVAYEQYF.

The gene calls are TRBV20-1 and TRBJ2-5; the TCRdb D gene call, TRBD2, has no DNA to confirm it. The CDR3 is made up of 15 amino acids. Germline CDR1 DFQATT, CDR2 SNEGSKA (reference sequence). CDR3 protein: CSAREGLAGGETQYF.

J is TRBJ2-7 and V is TRBV6-5; TCRdb gives TRBD2 as the D gene, but with no DNA this cannot be confirmed. This CDR3 comprises 13 residues. CDR1 is MNHEY and CDR2 is SVGAGI in the germline V gene. The CDR3 protein is CASSYSTGVEQYF.

The chain has TRBV11-2 and TRBJ2-3; the D call from TCRdb, TRBD1, cannot be confirmed without DNA. The CDR3 totals 17 residues. Germline values: CDR1 SGHAT, CDR2 FQNNGV. CDR3 residues: CASSLGALGTGLDTQYF. Drawing the rest from reference TRBV11-2 and TRBJ2-3, the complete variable domain is EAGVAQSPRYKIIEKRQSVAFWCNPISGHATLYWYQQILGQGPKLLIQFQNNGVVDDSQLPKDRFSAERLKGVDSTLKIQPAKLEDSAVYLCASSLGALGTGLDTQYFGPGTRLTVL.

The V and J genes are TRBV5-1 and TRBJ2-1; TCRdb's assignment of TRBD2 cannot be checked, as there is no DNA. Germline V gives CDR1 SGHRS, CDR2 YFSETQ. CDR3 length equals 12 residues. CDR3 region: CASSRGDSDLFF.

The chain joins TRBV28 to TRBJ1-1; TCRdb lists TRBD1, though no DNA is available to test this call. This CDR3 comprises 15 residues. Germline loops: CDR1 MDHEN, CDR2 SYDVKM. CDR3 region: CASLEIGGANTEAFF.

The CDR3 reads CASGLVLQDYTF. The chain recombines TRBV12-5 with TRBJ1-2. This CDR3 is 12 amino acids long. Germline assignment: CDR1 LGHNT and CDR2 FRNRAP.

The chain joins TRBV12-3 or TRBV12-4 to TRBJ2-1. The CDR3 is 15 amino acids. The CDR3 is CASSLASSSYNEQFF.